The 21 T cell receptor beta chains below all came from one sample that was sequenced in a study of identical twins. TCRdb itself ran the 5' RACE reads through MiXCR, one entry per CDR3 protein. The data contain fewer than 550,000 distinct CDR3 sequences, around 15% of them singletons. The data also belong to a second study, concerning yellow fever vaccine responses in identical twins.

The sequencing sample was made of CD4+ T cells sorted from blood. These receptors were taken from a woman aged 18-30 years in good health.

J is TRBJ1-6 and V is TRBV5-1; no clear D. There are 13 residues in the CDR3. Germline V CDR1 and CDR2: SGHRS, YFSETQ. Trimming removed 0 bases from V and 8 bases from J, with 6 bases in between. This chain's CDR3 is CASSLVSDSPLHF. The DNA of the CDR3 is TGCGCCAGCAGCTTGGTTTCGGATTCACCCCTCCACTTT. Using reference TRBV5-1 and TRBJ1-6 for the parts outside the CDR3, the full variable domain is KAGVTQTPRYLIKTRGQQVTLSCSPISGHRSVSWYQQTPGQGLQFLFEYFSETQRNKGNFPGRFSGRQFSNSRSEMNVSTLELGDSALYLCASSLVSDSPLHFGNGTRLTVT.

This clonotype was seen many times. The chain employs TRBV10-3 and TRBJ2-7, with TRBD1 as a possible D gene (5 bases). The germline CDR1 and CDR2 sequences are ENHRY and SYGVKD. The CDR3 sequence is 14 residues long. V lost 5 bases to trimming and J lost 2 bases, with 13 bases between them. CDR3 bases: TGTGCCATCAGTAATACCCGGACAACCTACGAGCAGTACTTC. Translation: CAISNTRTTYEQYF.

This clonotype was observed a handful of times. This chain joins TRBV5-1 and TRBJ2-7, with 7 bases aligning to TRBD2. V dropped 7 bases and J dropped 4; count of bases not matched to a gene: 26. The CDR3 is made up of 19 amino acids. The V gene's germline CDR1 is SGHRS and CDR2 YFSETQ. For the CDR3, the DNA is TGCGCCAGCGGCCCCTATGGCGGGAGTGATCCCATCCCCCCATACGAGCAGTACGTC. Encoded protein: CASGPYGGSDPIPPYEQYV.

The V and J genes are TRBV7-8 and TRBJ2-4; 9 nucleotides match TRBD2. CDR3 length: 14 residues. CDR1 is SGHVS and CDR2 is FQNEAQ in the germline V gene. V lost 1 base to trimming and J lost 13 bases; unmatched junction nucleotides: 8. CDR3 amino acids: CASSLEGLAGQQYF. The DNA of the CDR3 is TGTGCCAGCAGCTTAGAGGGTCTAGCGGGGCAACAGTACTTC.

This clonotype has at least ten counts. The chain joins TRBV24-1 to TRBJ2-1; 9 bases map to TRBD1. CDR1 is KGHDR and CDR2 is SFDVKD in the germline V gene. This CDR3 spans 16 amino acids. The V segment lost 4 bases and the J segment 2 bases; nucleotides outside the gene matches: 5. CDR3 DNA sequence: TGTGCCACCAGTGACCGAAACAGGGGGCCCTACAATGAGCAGTTCTTC. It specifies CATSDRNRGPYNEQFF.

This clonotype was counted a few times. The chain joins TRBV7-9 to TRBJ2-2; a weak D match, TRBD1 (6 bases). The CDR3 consists of 17 residues. V lost 2 bases, J lost 1 base, and 14 bases lay in between. In germline, CDR1 is SEHNR, CDR2 FQNEAQ (reference sequence). The CDR3 loop is CASSLWGHTENTGELFF. The CDR3 nucleotides read TGTGCCAGCAGCTTATGGGGACATACTGAGAACACCGGGGAGCTGTTTTTT.

This clonotype was counted only a few times. This chain links TRBV28 with TRBJ2-7; 8 bases fit TRBD2. The trim removed 6 bases at V and 5 bases at J, leaving 9 bases unmatched. Germline loops: CDR1 MDHEN, CDR2 SYDVKM. CDR3 length: 14 residues. DNA of the CDR3: TGTGCCAGCAGCACCGGGACTAGAATTAACGAGCAGTACTTC. It is translated as CASSTGTRINEQYF.

The chain has TRBV29-1 and TRBJ2-7, with D possibly TRBD2 on 6 matching bases. Trimming removed 1 base from V and 4 bases from J, with 11 bases in between. Germline V gene lookup returns CDR1 SQVTM and CDR2 ANQGSEA. This CDR3 comprises 13 residues. This CDR3 reads CSVEAGDLYEQYF. The CDR3 nucleotides are TGCAGCGTTGAAGCGGGAGACTTATACGAGCAGTACTTC.

Ten or more counts support this clonotype. The rearrangement links TRBV20-1 to TRBJ2-1; D is ambiguous. CDR3 length: 16 residues. The V and J ends lost 0 bases and 4 bases respectively, with 16 bases between them. The germline V gene has CDR1 DFQATT and CDR2 SNEGSKA (reference sequence). CDR3 loop: CSARDIAFLGYNEQFF. The DNA of the CDR3 is TGCAGTGCTAGAGATATCGCGTTCCTAGGGTACAATGAGCAGTTCTTC.

The rearrangement uses TRBV5-1 and TRBJ2-7, with D tentatively TRBD2 (5 bases). CDR3 size: 14 residues. Germline CDR1 and CDR2: SGHRS and YFSETQ. V lost 1 base to trimming and J lost 4 bases, with 12 bases between them. The CDR3 DNA follows: TGCGCCAGCAGCTTGTGGTCGCCGGGATACGAGCAGTACGTC. Residues: CASSLWSPGYEQYV.

The chain is built from TRBV5-5 and TRBJ1-4, with no clear D. Trimming left V 0 bases short and J 4 bases short, with 7 bases between. CDR1 is SGHKS and CDR2 is YYEKEE in the germline V gene (reference sequence). This CDR3 has 14 amino acids. CDR3 residues: CASSLERFNEKLFF. The CDR3 nucleotides are TGTGCCAGCAGCTTGGAGAGGTTTAATGAAAAACTGTTTTTT.

Only a few counts were recorded for this clonotype. This chain's CDR3 is CASSQPLTSGGETQYF. DNA for the CDR3: TGTGCCAGCAGCCAACCCCTCACTAGCGGGGGAGAGACCCAGTACTTC. The V gene is TRBV3-1, the J gene TRBJ2-5; 11 positions match TRBD2. The J segment lost 4 bases and the V segment lost 2 bases, leaving 6 bases of the junction unmatched. The CDR3 is 16 amino acids. CDR1 LGHDT and CDR2 YNNKEL come from the germline V gene (reference sequence).

The CDR3 sequence: CSARVGGGADTQYF. DNA of the CDR3: TGCAGTGCTAGAGTCGGCGGGGGGGCAGATACGCAGTATTTT. J is TRBJ2-3 and V is TRBV20-1; 9 nucleotides align to TRBD2. The CDR3 is 14 residues long. The V segment lost 1 base and the J segment 4 bases; nucleotides outside the gene matches: 3. The germline gives CDR1 DFQATT, CDR2 SNEGSKA (reference sequence).

The CDR3 DNA follows: TGTGCCAGCAGTAGGGGACAGGGGGCGAGAGGAGAGGCCACAGATACGCAGTATTTT. Encoded protein: CASSRGQGARGEATDTQYF. V and J are TRBV12-3 or TRBV12-4 and TRBJ2-3; 12 bases line up with TRBD1. V lost 5 bases and J lost 2; bases outside the gene matches: 14. This CDR3 is 19 amino acids long.

This clonotype was counted between two and nine times. V usage is TRBV24-1 and J usage is TRBJ1-6; no clear D. CDR3 length: 13 amino acids. V gave up 5 bases and J gave up 9 bases, with 10 bases separating them. Germline values: CDR1 KGHDR, CDR2 SFDVKD. The CDR3 region is CATSAGGSSPLHF. The CDR3 nucleotides read TGTGCCACCAGTGCGGGCGGGAGTTCACCCCTCCACTTT.

This rearrangement joins TRBV6-5 to TRBJ2-3; TRBD1 is a possible D gene (6 bases). Germline-derived CDR1 and CDR2 are MNHEY and SVGAGI. V lost 2 bases, J lost 2 bases, and 8 bases lay in between. This CDR3 is built from 14 residues. CDR3 protein: CASSYTGNTDTQYF. CDR3 nucleotide sequence: TGTGCCAGCAGTTACACAGGGAACACAGATACGCAGTATTTT.

The J gene is TRBJ2-1, the V gene TRBV5-1; 7 bases are shared with TRBD2. The trim removed 4 bases at V and 4 bases at J, leaving 5 bases unmatched. This CDR3 has 14 residues. CDR1 and CDR2 from the germline V gene are SGHRS and YFSETQ. The CDR3 sequence is CASSAGEGYNEQFF. In DNA, the CDR3 is TGCGCCAGCAGCGCGGGAGAAGGTTACAATGAGCAGTTCTTC.

A few counts support this clonotype. V usage is TRBV5-8 and J usage is TRBJ1-2; D unresolved. The germline V gene encodes CDR1 SGHTS and CDR2 YDEGEE. The V and J ends lost 4 bases and 9 bases respectively, with 13 bases between them. The CDR3 covers 12 residues. DNA for the CDR3: TGTGCCAGCAGCCCCCTACCCGGGAGCTACACCTTC. Amino acids: CASSPLPGSYTF.

The chain employs TRBV7-8 and TRBJ2-1, with 7 bases that match TRBD2. V lost 5 bases and J lost 0; bases outside the gene matches: 10. There are 17 residues in the CDR3. The germline gives CDR1 SGHVS, CDR2 FQNEAQ. The CDR3 region is CASSPAVLADSYNEQFF. The CDR3 coding sequence is TGTGCCAGCAGCCCAGCGGTTCTAGCGGACTCCTACAATGAGCAGTTCTTC.

A few counts support this clonotype. The V gene is TRBV12-3 or TRBV12-4, the J gene TRBJ1-6; D not certain. CDR3 length: 13 amino acids. V was clipped by 1 base and J by 9 bases, with 7 bases between them. The chain's CDR3 is CASSLVDSSPLHF. In DNA form, the CDR3 reads TGTGCCAGCAGTTTAGTGGATAGTTCACCCCTCCACTTT.

The chain employs TRBV10-3 and TRBJ1-3; 8 bases map to TRBD1. The CDR3 covers 15 residues. The trim removed 9 bases at V and 4 bases at J, leaving 11 bases unmatched. Germline V lookup: CDR1 ENHRY, CDR2 SYGVKD. CDR3 sequence reads: CAMEQDRVKGNTIYF. The CDR3 DNA sequence: TGTGCCATGGAACAGGACAGGGTGAAAGGAAACACCATATATTTT.